Following are 16 T cell receptor beta chains from one sample sequenced in a study of blood T cells in healthy people across ages (dated by TCRdb to between 2014 and 2017). The library was generated by 5' RACE. Sequencing was performed on an Illumina HiSeq 2500. A second PCR of about 6 to 11 cycles was performed with a sample-barcoded 5' primer and a J-beta primer mix. TCRdb's own reprocessing of the public reads used fastp at Q25 and MiXCR and kept productive beta chains. Under each unique CDR3 protein, matching rows form one entry showing the most common genes and DNA. This sample has over a million distinct CDR3 sequences in its table, and roughly 43% of those were observed once. The top ten hold around 4% of the sample. The sequencing input was blood. These receptors originate from a woman aged 18-35 years in good health.

This rearrangement joins TRBV12-3 or TRBV12-4 to TRBJ1-1; 9 bases line up with TRBD1. The ends lost 6 bases at V and 0 bases at J; junction bases unmatched: 11. The CDR3 is made up of 17 amino acids. In DNA, the CDR3 is TGTGCCAGCAGAAAGGGACAGGGTGGAAGCATGAACACTGAAGCTTTCTTT. It codes for CASRKGQGGSMNTEAFF.

The chain uses TRBV12-3 or TRBV12-4 and TRBJ1-2, with D possibly TRBD1 on 6 matching bases. Trimming cost V 6 bases and J 6 bases, with 35 bases left between them. The CDR3 covers 20 residues. The CDR3 region has the DNA TGTGCCAGCAGCCCTGTACAGGGAACGCGGGGTAACTCTCGATTTAATGGCTACACCTTC. Encoded protein: CASSPVQGTRGNSRFNGYTF.

With regard to this clonotype: The junction does not match germline at one end; this may be a read error. V and J are TRBV18 and TRBJ2-7; D ambiguous. CDR1 is KGHSH, CDR2 LQKENI, per germline. The length of the CDR3 is 12 residues. The chain's CDR3 is CTSSPEGYERYF. CDR3 sequence (DNA): TGTACCAGCTCACCAGAAGGCTACGAGCGGTACTTC.

The chain has TRBV2 and TRBJ2-7; 11 bases map to TRBD1. The CDR3 runs to 15 residues. Unmatched junction bases numbered 5, after V lost 4 bases and J lost 3 bases. The germline V gene has CDR1 SNHLY and CDR2 FYNNEI. This chain's CDR3 is CASSGGDRGFYEQYF. CDR3 DNA: TGTGCCAGCAGTGGCGGGGACAGGGGGTTCTACGAGCAGTACTTC.

V gene TRBV29-1 combines with J gene TRBJ2-7; TRBD1 matches at 7 bases. Per the germline V gene, CDR1 is SQVTM and CDR2 is ANQGSEA. This CDR3 comprises 14 residues. Germline trimming cut 5 bases from V and 7 bases from J; bases unmatched to any gene: 14. CDR3 nucleotides: TGCAGCGTTAACAGGGGCGGCTACTACAATGAGCAGTACTTC. Protein sequence: CSVNRGGYYNEQYF.

The chain couples TRBV20-1 to TRBJ2-1, with 7 positions matching TRBD2. Germline assignment: CDR1 DFQATT and CDR2 SNEGSKA (reference sequence). This CDR3 comprises 17 residues. The ends lost 4 bases at V and 0 bases at J; junction bases unmatched: 12. CDR3 sequence (DNA): TGCAGTGCTAAGTTACCGGGGCGGGGGTACTCCTACAATGAGCAGTTCTTC. This translates into CSAKLPGRGYSYNEQFF.

Only a few counts were recorded for this clonotype. The chain uses TRBV9 and TRBJ1-2; 9 nucleotides match TRBD1. The germline V gene has CDR1 SGDLS and CDR2 YYNGEE. V lost 3 bases to trimming and J lost 3 bases; unmatched junction nucleotides: 6. The CDR3 contains 15 residues. CDR3 residues: CASSASDRGHYGYTF. CDR3 bases: TGTGCCAGCAGCGCCTCGGACAGGGGTCACTATGGCTACACCTTC.

This chain joins TRBV6-1 and TRBJ1-1; D gene ambiguous. Germline V gene data show CDR1 as MNHNS and CDR2 as SASEGT. V was trimmed by 4 bases and J by 5 bases, leaving 20 bases between them. This CDR3 is built from 16 residues. CDR3 bases: TGTGCCAGCAGTGTTAGGGAAGGACCTTTGGGGACTGAAGCTTTCTTT. It translates to CASSVREGPLGTEAFF.

This clonotype was counted only a few times. The chain links TRBV7-2 to TRBJ2-7; D perhaps matches TRBD1 (6 bases). The CDR3 is 13 amino acids. Germline CDR1 is SGHTA and CDR2 is FQGNSA. Deletions cut 8 bases from V and 2 bases from J, with 13 bases between. The CDR3 sequence is CASSRDITYEQYF. The CDR3 DNA sequence: TGTGCCAGCTCCCGGGACATAACCTACGAGCAGTACTTC.

This sequence joins TRBV7-2 and TRBJ2-1; 7 positions agree with TRBD2. The CDR3 loop spans 14 amino acids. Germline CDR1 SGHTA, CDR2 FQGNSA. J lost 5 bases, V lost 5 bases, and 6 bases had no gene match. The CDR3 spells CASSNGLADNEQFF. DNA of the CDR3: TGTGCCAGCAGCAACGGGCTAGCGGACAATGAGCAGTTCTTC.

In DNA, the CDR3 is TGTGCCAGCAGCCCCTTCGCTCAGGGAAGAGAGACCCAGTACTTC. This codes for CASSPFAQGRETQYF. This chain links TRBV6-5 with TRBJ2-5; tentative D call: TRBD1 (5 bases). The germline V gene has CDR1 MNHEY and CDR2 SVGAGI. The ends were cut back, 6 bases at V and 4 bases at J, with 18 bases in the middle. This CDR3 has 15 residues.

The CDR3 DNA reads TGTGCCAGCGGAGGTAGCGGGAGCCAAGAGACCCAGTTCTTC. Encoded protein: CASGGSGSQETQFF. This chain connects TRBV6-6 to TRBJ2-1, with TRBD2 matching 9 bases. This CDR3 is 14 amino acids long. Germline V CDR1 and CDR2: MNHNY, SVGAGI (reference sequence). V lost 8 bases to trimming and J lost 13 bases; unmatched junction nucleotides: 15.

The chain couples TRBV11-2 to TRBJ2-3; the match to TRBD1 covers 7 bases. The junction had 11 bases not matched to a gene; V was cut back by 7 bases and J by 4 bases. The length of the CDR3 is 15 residues. Per the germline V gene, CDR1 is SGHAT and CDR2 is FQNNGV. CDR3 protein: CASNSSTGSPDTQYF. CDR3 DNA sequence: TGTGCCAGCAACTCCTCGACAGGGAGCCCAGATACGCAGTATTTT.

This clonotype appeared once. At one of its ends the junction is not consistent with the germline gene, which may arise from a read error. CDR3 residues: CASSLVSSGSGETQFF. DNA of the CDR3: TGTGCTAGCAGCTTAGTGTCTAGCGGGAGCGGAGAGACCCAGTTCTTC. The rearrangement joins TRBV7-7 to TRBJ2-1, with 10 positions matching TRBD2. The CDR3 has 16 amino acids. Germline V gene sequence: CDR1 SSHAT, CDR2 FNYEAQ (reference sequence).

CDR3 loop: CSAPRTSGTPTGELFF. In nucleotides, the CDR3 is TGCAGTGCTCCGCGGACTAGCGGGACTCCCACCGGGGAGCTGTTTTTT. The chain has TRBV20-1 and TRBJ2-2; 12 nucleotides match TRBD2. The CDR3 is made up of 16 amino acids. J gave up 4 bases and V 5 bases, and 8 bases lay outside the gene matches. Germline CDR1 and CDR2: DFQATT and SNEGSKA (reference sequence).

This chain connects TRBV12-3 or TRBV12-4 to TRBJ2-7; 12 bases match TRBD2. J lost 3 bases, V lost 5 bases, and 5 bases had no gene match. The CDR3 contains 15 residues. The CDR3: CASSRRTSGIYEQYF. CDR3 DNA: TGTGCCAGCAGTCGTCGGACTAGCGGGATCTACGAGCAGTACTTC.